This T cell receptor beta chain was identified during a study of blood T cells in healthy people across ages (dated by TCRdb to about 2015). Study-level background: In model experiments, roughly one uniquely barcoded TCR beta cDNA molecule per two T cells was captured by template switching. The study measured age-related changes in TCR beta repertoire diversity using deep sequencing normalized with unique cDNA molecular identifiers. The donors were split into four age groups: young (average approximately 16 years), middle-aged (39), aged (approximately 60) and long-lived (roughly 77). To avoid experimental bias, donors of different ages were distributed randomly across sequencing lanes. For two donors (one aged 18 to 29 and one aged 80 or older), the study analyzed two additional independent replicas of 1 million unique cDNA reads from the same blood draw.

Here is what the overall study found, with its caveats: Estimates of total diversity from one million sequenced T cells were regarded as lower bounds and underestimates. Conclusive comparison of naive and antigen-experienced compartments was prevented by the profiling of bulk unsorted PBMCs. The percentage of naive T cells measured by flow cytometry correlated strongly with observed TCR beta diversity. Compared with the aged group, the long-lived group had more naive CD4+ T cells, fewer expanded clones and increased TCR diversity, suggesting age selection. As age increased, observed TCR beta diversity per million T cells dropped in a roughly linear way, and a significant reduction was already evident by age about 40. Because the CMV infection status of the donors was unknown, age-related changes in expanded clonotypes may potentially have been confounded.

With regard to this clonotype: Its specific antigen is unknown. Base qualities are missing; no much larger clone stands one base away.

The library was obtained by 5' RACE. TCRdb records Illumina HiSeq 2500 as the sequencer. A second 7 to 11 cycle PCR used a sample-barcoded 5' primer and a J-beta primer mix. A unique molecular identifier was introduced onto each TCR beta cDNA molecule by a template-switch 5' adaptor carrying 12 random nucleotides. At least 3 million CDR3-containing paired-end reads were obtained from each sample. All of the RNA was converted into first-strand cDNA using the Mint cDNA synthesis kit, with a TRBC-specific oligonucleotide serving as the primer. All cDNA was treated with uracil-DNA glycosylase and then went through a first 18-cycle PCR with the universal primers M1SS and BC2_uni_R. Turning to the authors' computational methods: For normalization, 1 million high-quality reads, each with a distinct molecular identifier, were randomly selected from each sample. Reads with shared molecular identifiers were discarded instead of being binned into consensus sequences. CDR3 identification, clonotype clustering and error correction used MiTCR with a Q25 quality threshold and the strictest error-elimination algorithm. Lower-bound total TCR beta diversity was estimated with a nonparametric unseen species model using Euler transformation. TCRdb passed the public sequencing reads through fastp at Q25 and MiXCR, retaining productive beta sequences. Rows matching on CDR3 protein sequence are summarized as one entry with the most common DNA and genes. These V and J calls originate from TCRdb's pipeline instead of the authors' own analysis. The sample table lists about 1.4 million distinct CDR3 sequences, approximately 59% of them with a count of one. The ten largest clones take up 6.5% to 8.5% of the sample.

Donors were under 40 systemically healthy Caucasian individuals from Russia aged roughly 6 to 95 years. Each donor gave ten milliliters of peripheral blood, collected into EDTA-treated Vacutainer tubes. Ficoll-Paque density-gradient centrifugation was used to isolate PBMCs, with at least 7 million per sample. Trizol reagent was used to extract total RNA from PBMCs, with at least 6 micrograms per sample. For every donor, an aliquot of PBMCs went through flow cytometry to measure the percentages of naive CD45RAhigh/CD27high T cells. Deletion took 4 bases off V and 3 bases off J, with a span of 22 bases between the germline ends. The germline V gene encodes CDR1 MGHRA and CDR2 YSYEKL. Taken from cysteine to phenylalanine, the CDR3 has 17 residues. Only CDR3 DNA is held: 51 bases, read in frame from base 1.

The V and J segments used are TRBV4-1 and TRBJ2-7; the best D guess is TRBD2, with 5 bases matching. Sample: blood. This clonotype originated in a young man in good health. The CDR3 corresponds to CASSLGPLYSGLYEQYF. The nucleotide sequence reads TGCGCCAGCAGCCTCGGCCCCCTTTACAGCGGACTCTACGAGCAGTACTTC.